Below are 9 T cell receptor beta chains sequenced from a single sample in a study of blood T cells in healthy people across ages. Combining a sample-barcoded 5' primer with a J-beta primer mix, a second PCR ran for roughly 6 to 12 cycles. Each CDR3 protein gets one entry after TCRdb re-called the 5' RACE reads with MiXCR. This sample carries 800,000 to 950,000 distinct CDR3 sequences, around 36% of them seen once, and the ten largest clones take approximately 12%. Material: blood. The receptors were gathered from a young man in good health.

This clonotype was seen at least ten times. The chain links TRBV5-1 to TRBJ1-2, with 10 bases aligning to TRBD1. The V gene's germline CDR1 is SGHRS and CDR2 YFSETQ. This CDR3 has 14 residues. Trimming at V came to 4 bases and at J to 6 bases, leaving 6 bases not matched to a gene. CDR3: CASSATGTGDGYTF. For the CDR3, the DNA is TGCGCCAGCAGCGCGACCGGGACAGGGGATGGCTACACCTTC.

J is TRBJ2-5 and V is TRBV6-5; D might be TRBD2 (6 bases). V shed 6 bases and J shed 11 bases, with 19 bases lying between them. CDR3 length: 13 amino acids. The germline gives CDR1 MNHEY, CDR2 SVGAGI. DNA for the CDR3: TGTGCCAGCAGGGAGGGCTCGTGGAATGAGCAGTACTTC. Translated: CASREGSWNEQYF.

As to this clonotype: At one boundary the junction diverges from the germline segment, which might be a read error. The rearrangement links TRBV4-1 to TRBJ2-3; perhaps TRBD2 as D (7 bases). The CDR3 loop spans 13 amino acids. CDR1 is MGHRA and CDR2 is YSYEKL in the germline V gene. The chain's CDR3 is CANSVGGVDTQYF. DNA of the CDR3: TGCGCCAACAGCGTAGGGGGGGTTGATACGCAGTATTTT.

This clonotype occurred once. The junction does not match germline at one end; this may be a read error. V is TRBV4-2 and J is TRBJ2-3, with D tentatively TRBD2 (7 bases). CDR1 and CDR2 from the germline V gene are LGHNA and YNFKEQ. The CDR3 loop spans 16 amino acids. This CDR3 is CAGSQVGGPGRDTQYF. The CDR3 nucleotides read TGTGCCGGCAGCCAAGTGGGGGGGCCGGGTAGGGATACGCAGTATTTT.

The chain is built from TRBV20-1 and TRBJ2-3, with D perhaps TRBD1 or TRBD2 (5 bases each). The CDR3 runs to 15 residues. In germline, CDR1 is DFQATT, CDR2 SNEGSKA (reference sequence). Between the trimmed V and J ends, which lost 0 bases and 1 base, there was a span of 11 bases. DNA of the CDR3: TGCAGTGCTAGAGATGCGAGGGGACGCACAGATACGCAGTATTTT. Protein: CSARDARGRTDTQYF.

CDR3 residues: CSVQTSNTEAFF. CDR3 sequence (DNA): TGCAGCGTTCAGACTTCGAACACTGAAGCTTTCTTT. The chain joins TRBV29-1 to TRBJ1-1; no firm D call. The CDR3 has 12 residues. V gave up 5 bases and J gave up 1 base, with 8 bases separating them. Per germline, CDR1 SQVTM and CDR2 ANQGSEA.

The sample holds a few counts of this clonotype. The rearrangement uses TRBV6-1 and TRBJ1-5, with TRBD1 matching 7 bases. The CDR3 has 17 residues. J lost 3 bases, V lost 6 bases, and 14 bases had no gene match. Germline V CDR1 and CDR2: MNHNS, SASEGT. CDR3 amino acids: CASSPDRDSPLNQPQHF. In DNA, the CDR3 is TGTGCCAGCAGCCCCGACAGGGACTCCCCCCTCAATCAGCCCCAGCATTTT.

With respect to this clonotype: With only one base between it and a far larger clone, this is likely a read error. The chain is built from TRBV12-3 or TRBV12-4 and TRBJ2-3; 11 bases map to TRBD2. The CDR3 runs 15 residues. The CDR3 region is CASSSSGGSTGTQYF. Written as DNA, the CDR3 is TGTGCCAGCAGTTCTAGCGGGGGGTCCACAGGTACGCAGTATTTT.

This clonotype was seen ten or more times. V gene TRBV10-3 combines with J gene TRBJ2-5, with 8 nucleotides matching TRBD1. The CDR3 consists of 15 residues. CDR1 and CDR2 (germline): ENHRY, SYGVKD. V was pared by 3 bases and J by 2 bases, with 5 bases of the junction left unmatched. The CDR3 loop is CAISDRQGRQETQYF. The CDR3 DNA follows: TGTGCCATCAGTGACCGACAGGGGCGTCAAGAGACCCAGTACTTC.